This T cell receptor beta chain was captured in a study of blood T cells in healthy people across ages. Overall study results and limits: When one million T cells were used, diversity estimates were thought to be underestimates.

The CDR3 runs to 14 residues. Trimming shortened V by 5 bases and J by 9 bases, and 14 bases separated the two germline ends. Germline V CDR1 and CDR2: MGHDK, SYGVNS. With regard to this clonotype: Its specificity is not known.

Researchers report isolating at least 7 million PBMCs per sample. Next came a second PCR, run for about 6 to 12 cycles, which used a sample-barcoded 5' primer along with a J-beta primer mix. TCRdb re-called the 5' RACE reads with MiXCR, one entry per CDR3 protein. The sample has roughly 1,800,000 distinct CDR3 sequences, less than 50% seen once; the top ten hold less than 2.5%. The TCR comes from a woman in her thirties or forties in good health. V and J are TRBV25-1 and TRBJ1-6, with D possibly TRBD1 on 5 matching bases. Sample: blood. The DNA for the CDR3 is TGTGCCAGCAGTATCGGGACTAGGGGTTCACCCCTCCACTTT. It is translated as CASSIGTRGSPLHF. Looking up the rest from reference TRBV25-1 and TRBJ1-6 gives the full variable domain: EADIYQTPRYLVIGTGKKITLECSQTMGHDKMYWYQQDPGMELHLIHYSYGVNSTEKGDLSSESTVSRIRTEHFPLTLESARPSHTSQYLCASSIGTRGSPLHFGNGTRLTVT.